The T cell receptor (beta chain) under discussion was sequenced for a study of CD8+CD57+ T cells in acquired aplastic anemia. Only patients with CD8+CD57+ cell expansion on flow cytometry were chosen for sequencing. Profiles of TCR beta VDJ and CDR3 were generated from a genomic DNA template. Each CDR3 protein is one row after TCRdb ran MiXCR on the reads. The sample has 250,000 to 300,000 distinct CDR3 sequences; roughly 53% are singletons. CDR1 is SGHNT and CDR2 is YYREEE in the germline V gene (reference sequence). V gave up 0 bases and J gave up 6 bases; unmatched junction bases: 14. This CDR3 is 17 amino acids long.

This receptor was obtained from a human donor with aplastic anemia. The chain joins TRBV5-4 to TRBJ1-1, with 7 positions matching TRBD1. Sequencing used sorted CD4+, CD8+, or CD8+CD57+ T cells (not recorded which) from PBMCs. Here the CDR3 reads CASSLVGTDQGGAEAFF. DNA of the CDR3: TGTGCCAGCAGCTTGGTCGGGACAGACCAAGGTGGGGCTGAAGCTTTCTTT.